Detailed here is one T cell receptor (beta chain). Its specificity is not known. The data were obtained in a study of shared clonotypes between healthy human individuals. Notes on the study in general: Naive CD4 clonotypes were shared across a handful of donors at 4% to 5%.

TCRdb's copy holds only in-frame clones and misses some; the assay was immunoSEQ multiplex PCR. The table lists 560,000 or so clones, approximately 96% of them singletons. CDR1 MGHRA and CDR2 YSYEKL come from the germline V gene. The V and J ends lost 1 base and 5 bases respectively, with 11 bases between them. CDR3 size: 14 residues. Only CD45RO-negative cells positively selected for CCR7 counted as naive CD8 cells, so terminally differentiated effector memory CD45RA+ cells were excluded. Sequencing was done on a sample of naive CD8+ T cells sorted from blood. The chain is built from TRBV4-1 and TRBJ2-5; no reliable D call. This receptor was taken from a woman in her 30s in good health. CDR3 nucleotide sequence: TGCGCCAGCAGCCAAGGACCCGGTCAGGAGACCCAGTACTTC. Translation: CASSQGPGQETQYF.